This T cell receptor beta chain was sequenced in a study of OX40 agonist ivuxolimab in advanced cancers. Sequencing was performed with immunoSEQ multiplex PCR; in TCRdb, only in-frame clones are kept and a portion is missing. The data hold approximately 25,000 clones, with about three quarters observed a single time. The CDR3 consists of 13 residues. Trimming removed 4 bases from V and 4 bases from J, with 8 bases in between. Germline V CDR1 and CDR2: SNHLY, FYNNEI. The source is an adult with an advanced solid tumor such as melanoma, head and neck, liver or kidney cancer. The material sequenced was CD4+ or CD8+ T cells sorted from blood, taken in a trial of the OX40 agonist ivuxolimab. The chain employs TRBV2 and TRBJ1-3, with D possibly TRBD1 on 6 matching bases. CDR3 sequence: CASSGTAGNTIYF. CDR3 bases: TGTGCCAGCAGTGGGACAGCCGGAAACACCATATATTTT.